This T cell receptor beta chain was recorded in a study of T-cell memory formation after mild COVID-19. This clonotype was counted between two and nine times. Using its own MiXCR run on the 5' RACE reads, TCRdb lists one record per CDR3 protein. The sample carries 350,000 to 550,000 distinct CDR3 sequences, more than 15% recorded once. V was pared by 3 bases and J by 8 bases, with 11 bases between. The germline gives CDR1 ENHRY, CDR2 SYGVKD. The CDR3 is 14 amino acids. The sequenced material came from PBMCs or a T cell subset sorted from them (not recorded which). V usage is TRBV10-3 and J usage is TRBJ1-6; TRBD1 is a possible D gene (5 bases). This sequence originates from a man aged 18 to 30 who had mild COVID-19 (a few samples of this study predate the infection). Cell type and time point are not known. This chain's CDR3 is CAISDGGPHSPLHF. In nucleotides, the CDR3 is TGTGCCATCAGTGATGGGGGACCGCATTCACCCCTCCACTTT.